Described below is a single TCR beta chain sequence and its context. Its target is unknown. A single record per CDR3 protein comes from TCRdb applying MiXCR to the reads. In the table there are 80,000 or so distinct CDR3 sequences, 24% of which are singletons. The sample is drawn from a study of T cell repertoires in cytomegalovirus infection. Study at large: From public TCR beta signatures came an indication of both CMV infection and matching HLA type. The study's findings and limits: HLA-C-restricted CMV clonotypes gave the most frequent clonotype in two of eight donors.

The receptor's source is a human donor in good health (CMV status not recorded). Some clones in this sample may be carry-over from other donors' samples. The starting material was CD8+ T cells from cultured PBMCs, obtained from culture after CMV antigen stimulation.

DNA for the CDR3: TGCAGTGCCAGGGACAGGGGGCGGCATCAGCCCCAGCATTTT. Its translation: CSARDRGRHQPQHF. V usage is TRBV20-1 and J usage is TRBJ1-5; 12 nucleotides match TRBD1. The ends lost 6 bases at V and 5 bases at J; junction bases unmatched: 5. Germline V gene data show CDR1 as DFQATT and CDR2 as SNEGSKA (reference sequence). The CDR3 length is 14 residues.